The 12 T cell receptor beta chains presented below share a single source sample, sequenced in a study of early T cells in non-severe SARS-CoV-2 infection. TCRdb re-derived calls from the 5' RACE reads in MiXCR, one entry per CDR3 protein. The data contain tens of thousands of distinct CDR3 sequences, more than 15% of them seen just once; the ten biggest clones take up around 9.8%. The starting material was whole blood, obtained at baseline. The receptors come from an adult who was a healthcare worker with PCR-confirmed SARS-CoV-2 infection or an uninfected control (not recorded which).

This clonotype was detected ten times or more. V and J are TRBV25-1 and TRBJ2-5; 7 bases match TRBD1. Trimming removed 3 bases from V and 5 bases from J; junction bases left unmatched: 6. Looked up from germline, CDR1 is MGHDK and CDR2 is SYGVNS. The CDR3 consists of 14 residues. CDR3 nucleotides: TGTGCCAGCAGTGAGAAGACAGGGCAGGAGACCCAGTACTTC. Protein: CASSEKTGQETQYF. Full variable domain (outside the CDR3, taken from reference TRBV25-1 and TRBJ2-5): EADIYQTPRYLVIGTGKKITLECSQTMGHDKMYWYQQDPGMELHLIHYSYGVNSTEKGDLSSESTVSRIRTEHFPLTLESARPSHTSQYLCASSEKTGQETQYFGPGTRLLVL.

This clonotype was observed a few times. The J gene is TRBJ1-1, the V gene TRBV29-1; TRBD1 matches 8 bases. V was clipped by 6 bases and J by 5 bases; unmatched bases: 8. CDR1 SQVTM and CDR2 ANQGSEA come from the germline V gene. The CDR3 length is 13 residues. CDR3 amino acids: CSVSGGGKTEAFF. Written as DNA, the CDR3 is TGCAGCGTGTCAGGGGGCGGGAAGACTGAAGCTTTCTTT. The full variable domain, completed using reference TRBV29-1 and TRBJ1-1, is SAVISQKPSRDICQRGTSLTIQCQVDSQVTMMFWYRQQPGQSLTLIATANQGSEATYESGFVIDKFPISRPNLTFSTLTVSNMSPEDSSIYLCSVSGGGKTEAFFGQGTRLTVV.

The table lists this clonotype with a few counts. CDR3 sequence: CASLAGNSYEQYF. The CDR3 DNA is TGTGCCAGCCTCGCGGGGAACTCCTACGAGCAGTACTTC. V gene TRBV28 combines with J gene TRBJ2-7, with D tentatively TRBD2 (6 bases). Germline values: CDR1 MDHEN, CDR2 SYDVKM. Trimming pared 8 bases from V and 0 bases from J, leaving 11 bases between. The CDR3 is 13 amino acids.

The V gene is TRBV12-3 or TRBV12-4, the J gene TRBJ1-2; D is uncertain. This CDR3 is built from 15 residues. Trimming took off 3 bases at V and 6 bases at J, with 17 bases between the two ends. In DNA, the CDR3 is TGTGCCAGCAGTTTGACGACCGACGTTTTCCATGGCTACACCTTC. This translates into CASSLTTDVFHGYTF.

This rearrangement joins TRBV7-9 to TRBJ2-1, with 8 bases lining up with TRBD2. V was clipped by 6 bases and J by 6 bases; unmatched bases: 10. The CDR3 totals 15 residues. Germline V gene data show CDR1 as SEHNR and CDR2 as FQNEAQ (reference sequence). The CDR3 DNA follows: TGTGCCAGCAGTCGATATAGCGGGACGGGCAATGAGCAGTTCTTC. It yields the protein CASSRYSGTGNEQFF.

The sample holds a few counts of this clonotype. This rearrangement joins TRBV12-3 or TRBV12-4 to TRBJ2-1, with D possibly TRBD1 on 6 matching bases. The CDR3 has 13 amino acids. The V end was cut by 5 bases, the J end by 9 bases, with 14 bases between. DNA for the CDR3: TGTGCCAGCAGTACCTCTCAGGGGCTTGAGCAGTTCTTC. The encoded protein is CASSTSQGLEQFF.

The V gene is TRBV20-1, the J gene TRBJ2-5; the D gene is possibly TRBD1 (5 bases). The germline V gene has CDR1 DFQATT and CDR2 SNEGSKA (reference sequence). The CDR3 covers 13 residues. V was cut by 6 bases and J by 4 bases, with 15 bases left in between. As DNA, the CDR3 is TGCAGTGCCAGAAGGGGTCAGGGAGAGACCCAGTACTTC. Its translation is CSARRGQGETQYF.

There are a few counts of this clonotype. The CDR3 loop is CASSSEFGNTEAFF. Here the CDR3 DNA reads TGCGCCAGCAGTTCTGAGTTTGGTAACACTGAAGCTTTCTTT. The chain carries TRBV5-1 and TRBJ1-1, with D hard to call. CDR3 size: 14 residues. The V end lost 5 bases, the J end lost 2 bases, and 13 bases lay between the germline ends. Per the germline V gene, CDR1 is SGHRS and CDR2 is YFSETQ.

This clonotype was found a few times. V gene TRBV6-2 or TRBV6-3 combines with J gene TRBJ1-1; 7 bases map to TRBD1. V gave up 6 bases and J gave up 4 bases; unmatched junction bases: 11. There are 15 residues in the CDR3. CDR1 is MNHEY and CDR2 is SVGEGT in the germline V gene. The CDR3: CASRPDDREATEAFF. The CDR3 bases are TGTGCCAGCAGGCCTGACGACAGGGAGGCCACTGAAGCTTTCTTT.

Written as DNA, the CDR3 is TGTGCCAGCAGCTCGGGAGGGGGACCCAATGAGCAGTTCTTC. It translates to CASSSGGGPNEQFF. The gene calls are TRBV12-3 or TRBV12-4 and TRBJ2-1, with 8 bases that match TRBD2. V lost 6 bases and J lost 6; bases outside the gene matches: 7. This CDR3 has 14 residues.

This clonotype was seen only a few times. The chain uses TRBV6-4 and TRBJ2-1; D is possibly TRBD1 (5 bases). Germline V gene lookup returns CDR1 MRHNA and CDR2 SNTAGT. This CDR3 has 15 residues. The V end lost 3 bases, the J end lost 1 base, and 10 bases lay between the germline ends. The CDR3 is CASSDQGGSYNEQFF. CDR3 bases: TGTGCCAGCAGTGATCAGGGCGGTTCCTACAATGAGCAGTTCTTC.

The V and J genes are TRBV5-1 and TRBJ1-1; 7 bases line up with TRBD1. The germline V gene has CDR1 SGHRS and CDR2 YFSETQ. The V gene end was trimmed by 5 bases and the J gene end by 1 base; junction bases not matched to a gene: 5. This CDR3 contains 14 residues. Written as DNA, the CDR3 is TGCGCCAGCAGACAGGGGTCGGGGAACACTGAAGCTTTCTTT. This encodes CASRQGSGNTEAFF.